Below are 23 T cell receptor beta chains sequenced from a single sample in a study of beta chain features in type 1 diabetes. The entirety of the isolated RNA underwent reverse transcription, so expressed TCRB transcripts were sequenced. Data came from immunoSEQ multiplex PCR; TCRdb stores just in-frame clones and leaves some out. The sample has hundreds of thousands of clones, approximately 28% seen once. Sequenced sample: naive CD4+ T cells from blood. The receptor set was obtained from a young man in good health.

This clone came up a few times. The V gene is TRBV29-1, the J gene TRBJ2-7, with 10 bases matching TRBD2. There are 13 residues in the CDR3. With 4 bases clipped from V and 3 bases from J, the junction kept 3 bases outside the gene matches. Per germline, CDR1 SQVTM and CDR2 ANQGSEA. CDR3 loop: CSVGASGSYEQYF. CDR3 in DNA: TGCAGCGTTGGGGCTAGCGGGAGCTACGAGCAGTACTTC.

This clone was recorded a few times. The chain recombines TRBV30 with TRBJ2-2; D could derive from TRBD1 or TRBD2 (5 bases each). Trimming took off 1 base at V and 3 bases at J, with 12 bases between the two ends. Germline lookup yields CDR1 GTSNPN and CDR2 SVGIG (reference sequence). The CDR3 is made up of 15 amino acids. The CDR3 DNA reads TGTGCCTGGAGTGAGGGACCGGCCGACACCGGGGAGCTGTTTTTT. The encoded protein is CAWSEGPADTGELFF.

The V call is TRBV28, the J call TRBJ2-5, with 7 nucleotides matching TRBD2. V shed 6 bases and J 3 bases; nucleotides not matched to a gene: 7. The germline CDR1 and CDR2 sequences are MDHEN and SYDVKM. The CDR3 has 14 amino acids. CDR3 bases: TGTGCCAGCAGCCGCAGACTAGCTGAAGAGACCCAGTACTTC. This sequence encodes CASSRRLAEETQYF. Filled out from reference TRBV28 and TRBJ2-5, the complete variable domain reads DVKVTQSSRYLVKRTGEKVFLECVQDMDHENMFWYRQDPGLGLRLIYFSYDVKMKEKGDIPEGYSVSREKKERFSLILESASTNQTSMYLCASSRRLAEETQYFGPGTRLLVL.

V usage is TRBV19 and J usage is TRBJ2-7; no definite D call. The CDR3 length is 14 residues. Trimming took 1 base from V and 2 from J, leaving 9 bases between them. Germline CDR1 and CDR2: LNHDA and SQIVND (reference sequence). DNA of the CDR3: TGTGCCAGTAGTATAGTCGGCTCAGCCTACGAGCAGTACTTC. This codes for CASSIVGSAYEQYF.

The rearrangement joins TRBV12-5 to TRBJ2-5; 13 bases agree with TRBD2. CDR3 size: 16 residues. V lost 6 bases, J lost 7 bases, and 11 bases stayed unmatched. From germline, CDR1 is LGHNT and CDR2 FRNRAP. DNA of the CDR3: TGTGCTAGTGGGACCCCCGGGACTAGCGGGATAGGGACCCAGTACTTC. It encodes CASGTPGTSGIGTQYF.

In its sample, this clone was seen a few times. The chain employs TRBV29-1 and TRBJ2-1; the match to TRBD1 covers 9 bases. The length of the CDR3 is 14 residues. The V and J ends lost 3 bases and 8 bases, in that order; junction bases with no gene match: 8. The germline gives CDR1 SQVTM, CDR2 ANQGSEA. Here the CDR3 DNA reads TGCAGCGTTGATCAGGGACAGGGTGTCGATGAGCAGTTCTTC. Translation gives CSVDQGQGVDEQFF.

The chain couples TRBV28 to TRBJ2-7, with D possibly matching TRBD1 (6 bases). Germline CDR1 is MDHEN and CDR2 is SYDVKM. The CDR3 has 14 residues. V lost 4 bases, J lost 3 bases, and 13 bases lay in between. The CDR3 DNA reads TGTGCCAGCAGTTGGACCCGGACAGTCTACGAGCAGTACTTC. This encodes CASSWTRTVYEQYF.

This clone was counted only a few times. CDR3 DNA sequence: TGTGCCAGCAGCGCGATTAGCGGGACGGTCGCAGATACGCAGTATTTT. It translates to CASSAISGTVADTQYF. The V gene is TRBV4-2, the J gene TRBJ2-3, with 8 nucleotides matching TRBD2. The CDR3 consists of 16 residues. The ends lost 5 bases at V and 4 bases at J; junction bases unmatched: 11. Germline CDR1 and CDR2: LGHNA and YNFKEQ.

The chain links TRBV7-2 to TRBJ1-1; D is undetermined. The CDR3 is made up of 13 amino acids. Trimming stripped 7 bases from V and 7 bases from J, with 16 bases between. In germline, CDR1 is SGHTA, CDR2 FQGNSA. CDR3 in amino acids: CASIPWGGNEAFF. Written as DNA, the CDR3 is TGTGCCAGCATTCCTTGGGGAGGTAATGAAGCTTTCTTT.

Details on this clone: The same CDR3 can be traced to other DNA sequences in this sample. V is TRBV5-1 and J is TRBJ2-1; the D is unclear. Germline V lookup: CDR1 SGHRS, CDR2 YFSETQ. V lost 2 bases and J lost 0, with 9 bases in between. This CDR3 region has 15 residues. The CDR3 nucleotides are TGCGCCAGCAGCTTTGGGCCGAGCTCCTACAATGAGCAGTTCTTC. Residues: CASSFGPSSYNEQFF.

This clone was observed a handful of times. The J gene is TRBJ2-1, the V gene TRBV7-2; D unresolved. From germline, CDR1 is SGHTA and CDR2 FQGNSA. With 2 bases removed from V and 0 bases from J, the gap between germline ends came to 8 bases. The CDR3 covers 15 residues. CDR3 sequence reads: CASSLNPSSYNEQFF. Written as DNA, the CDR3 is TGTGCCAGCAGCTTAAACCCCAGCTCCTACAATGAGCAGTTCTTC.

This sequence joins TRBV29-1 and TRBJ2-4; weak D call: TRBD2 (5 bases). The CDR3 is made up of 13 amino acids. CDR1 is SQVTM and CDR2 is ANQGSEA in the germline V gene. Trimming cost V 7 bases and J 8 bases, with 18 bases left between them. The CDR3 DNA sequence: TGCAGCGCCAACATGGTCCCCGGGGACATTCAGTACTTC. Encoded protein: CSANMVPGDIQYF.

This clone was detected a few times. The J gene is TRBJ2-5, the V gene TRBV2; D is unclear. The CDR3 consists of 10 residues. From germline, CDR1 is SNHLY and CDR2 FYNNEI. The V end lost 6 bases, the J end lost 4 bases, and 3 bases lay between the germline ends. The CDR3 sequence: CASSRETQYF. In DNA, the CDR3 is TGTGCCAGCAGCAGAGAGACCCAGTACTTC.

The gene calls are TRBV4-3 and TRBJ1-2; 8 nucleotides align to TRBD1. This CDR3 region has 13 residues. Losses at the gene ends were 4 bases for V and 7 bases for J; bases not matched to a gene: 5. Germline lookup yields CDR1 LGHNA and CDR2 YSLEER. CDR3 sequence reads: CASSLLQGAGYTF. CDR3 bases: TGCGCCAGCAGCCTCCTCCAGGGGGCTGGCTACACCTTC.

This clone was detected a few times. The gene calls are TRBV7-2 and TRBJ2-7, with D perhaps matching TRBD1 or TRBD2 (6 bases each). Germline V CDR1 and CDR2: SGHTA, FQGNSA. This CDR3 is built from 16 residues. The V end was cut by 4 bases, the J end by 7 bases, with 23 bases between. Here the CDR3 reads CASSSSGGTSLGEQYF. Here the CDR3 DNA reads TGTGCCAGCAGCTCCTCCGGGGGCACCTCCCTGGGGGAGCAGTACTTC.

This clone showed up just a few times. The chain couples TRBV30 to TRBJ1-2, with 7 positions matching TRBD1. The CDR3 totals 15 residues. Germline CDR1 GTSNPN, CDR2 SVGIG (reference sequence). The J segment lost 2 bases and the V segment lost 0 bases, leaving 6 bases of the junction unmatched. The CDR3 nucleotides are TGTGCCTGGAGTGTTCAGGGGGATTACAACTATGGCTACACCTTC. This sequence encodes CAWSVQGDYNYGYTF.

The chain is built from TRBV7-9 and TRBJ2-5, with TRBD2 matching 9 bases. CDR1 is SEHNR, CDR2 FQNEAQ, per germline (reference sequence). The CDR3 contains 16 residues. J gave up 0 bases and V 1 base, and 3 bases lay outside the gene matches. The DNA for the CDR3 is TGTGCCAGCAGCTTAGGACTAGCGGTGAACCAAGAGACCCAGTACTTC. The encoded protein is CASSLGLAVNQETQYF. Full variable domain (rest looked up from reference TRBV7-9 and TRBJ2-5): DTGVSQNPRHKITKRGQNVTFRCDPISEHNRLYWYRQTLGQGPEFLTYFQNEAQLEKSRLLSDRFSAERPKGSFSTLEIQRTEQGDSAMYLCASSLGLAVNQETQYFGPGTRLLVL.

This clone was counted a few times. This sequence joins TRBV29-1 and TRBJ2-7; D ambiguous. CDR3 length equals 13 residues. Germline assignment: CDR1 SQVTM and CDR2 ANQGSEA. Deletions cut 0 bases from V and 6 bases from J, with 12 bases between. As DNA, the CDR3 is TGCAGCGTTGAAGAAACGTCGGTTCGCGAGCAGTACTTC. Its protein is CSVEETSVREQYF.

This clone has a handful of counts. J is TRBJ1-4 and V is TRBV30, with D perhaps matching TRBD1 (6 bases). The V end lost 2 bases, the J end lost 0 bases, and 10 bases lay between the germline ends. The CDR3 spans 15 residues. Germline V CDR1 and CDR2: GTSNPN, SVGIG (reference sequence). The CDR3, as DNA: TGTGCCTGGAGTACAGGGCGCGCAACTAATGAAAAACTGTTTTTT. Translation: CAWSTGRATNEKLFF. Combining the CDR3 with reference TRBV30 and TRBJ1-4 gives the whole variable domain SQTIHQWPATLVQPVGSPLSLECTVEGTSNPNLYWYRQAAGRGLQLLFYSVGIGQISSEVPQNLSASRPQDRQFILSSKKLLLSDSGFYLCAWSTGRATNEKLFFGSGTQLSVL.

In this sample, this clone turned up a few times. The chain links TRBV9 to TRBJ2-7, with 7 bases aligning to TRBD1. The ends lost 0 bases at V and 3 bases at J; junction bases unmatched: 6. CDR1 and CDR2 (germline): SGDLS, YYNGEE. CDR3 length: 15 residues. CDR3 residues: CASSVGDRDLYEQYF. In DNA, the CDR3 is TGTGCCAGCAGCGTAGGAGACAGGGATCTCTACGAGCAGTACTTC.

This chain uses TRBV9 with TRBJ1-2, with a tentative D call TRBD1 (5 bases). Trimming pared 1 base from V and 6 bases from J, leaving 10 bases between. Germline V gene data show CDR1 as SGDLS and CDR2 as YYNGEE. The CDR3 totals 13 residues. This chain's CDR3 is CASSVKVRDGYTF. In DNA, the CDR3 is TGTGCCAGCAGCGTAAAGGTCAGGGATGGCTACACCTTC.

This clone was picked up a small number of times. The chain is built from TRBV11-2 and TRBJ2-5; D is ambiguous. The CDR3 runs 14 residues. V dropped 0 bases and J dropped 2 bases, with 7 bases sitting between them. CDR1 is SGHAT, CDR2 FQNNGV, per germline. CDR3 DNA sequence: TGTGCCAGCAGCTTAGAGCCGGAACAAGAGACCCAGTACTTC. This gives the protein CASSLEPEQETQYF.

This clone was counted between two and nine times. The genes are TRBV9 and TRBJ2-5; TRBD2 might be the D (5 bases). Germline-derived CDR1 and CDR2 are SGDLS and YYNGEE. This CDR3 contains 14 residues. Between the trimmed V and J ends, which lost 0 bases and 0 bases, there was a span of 6 bases. CDR3 DNA sequence: TGTGCCAGCAGCGTAGCGGGGAACCAAGAGACCCAGTACTTC. Translated, it gives CASSVAGNQETQYF. Drawing the rest from reference TRBV9 and TRBJ2-5, the complete variable domain is DSGVTQTPKHLITATGQRVTLRCSPRSGDLSVYWYQQSLDQGLQFLIQYYNGEERAKGNILERFSAQQFPDLHSELNLSSLELGDSALYFCASSVAGNQETQYFGPGTRLLVL.